The subject of this entry is one TCR beta chain. A few counts support this clone. Its binding antigen is unknown. Base quality data are lacking; no much larger clone is found one base away. From the cysteine through the phenylalanine, the CDR3 covers 11 amino acids. Solely the CDR3 DNA is kept, with 33 bases framed from the first base. From a lookup of the germline V gene, CDR1 and CDR2 are SQVTM and ANQGSEA. A distance of 11 bases separates the germline ends of V and J, which lose 4 bases and 8 bases respectively. The time point tag for this specimen amounts to: about 28 days (+/-7) after the second vaccine dose. AZD1222 recipients with second doses at about 4 weeks or about 12 weeks were pooled, because spike-specific TCR depth and breadth did not differ between schedules. Samples from vaccinated people were obtained from the UK trials COV001 and COV002, which included a single-blind randomized controlled phase 2/3 trial of AZD1222 (ChAdOx1 nCoV-19) in healthy adults. For TCRbeta chain sequencing, PBMC samples from trial participants were taken at day 0 and at day 28 after the second dose.

These data originate in a study of T cell responses to AZD1222 COVID-19 vaccine (dated by TCRdb to about 2021). Study-wide context: A total of about 230 trial participants underwent TCR sequencing, of whom about 210 received two doses of AZD1222 and some 26 received two doses of the MenACWY control vaccine. Enrollment into the trials was organized by age into subgroups of 18-55, 56-69 and 70-plus years, and those subgroups contained about 160, 30 and 59 TCR-sequenced participants, respectively. The paper's findings and limits, for the study overall: The vaccine-associated CD4 TCRs covered the entire spike protein, and the dominant responses fell in regions 160-218 and 743-854. Conclusions about previously exposed vaccinees are limited, since just a handful of AZD1222 recipients were seropositive for SARS-CoV-2 at baseline. Because no samples from the day 14 peak response were available, repertoires could be characterized only after the peak T cell response. The 56-69-year group was small, and its depth increase did not reach significance, likely because of low power. Reportedly, close to half of the unique spike-specific TCRs recognized epitopes lying outside the regions that are mutated in the B.1.351 and B.1.1.7 variants. After two AZD1222 doses, spike-specific TCR breadth and depth were significantly higher than at day 0 and than in MenACWY recipients. Most participants were white British and females outnumbered males, and the authors suggested that clonal diversity may have been underestimated.

The CDR3 regions of human TCRbeta chains were subjected to immunosequencing. The authors' pipeline ran thus. TCRs in the repertoires were compared against a reference library of SARS-CoV-2-specific TCRs that had been generated with the MIRA antigen-specificity platform. Breadth meant the fraction of unique TCRs that were SARS-CoV-2-associated, whereas depth meant the fraction of total T cells that were SARS-CoV-2-associated. Using the MIRA data, each spike-specific TCR was mapped to the spike region that the TCR reacts to and placed in a CD4 or CD8 class. Log10-transformed breadth and depth values were compared by one-way ANOVA with Sidak's multiple comparisons tests. In its TCRdb copy, this immuneACCESS table keeps in-frame sequences only and misses some clones. Where compared with another copy, unresolved V genes explain less than half of these, and the others have no known cause. The V and J calls and clone size come from that table; D and trimming were worked out from the DNA. The sample has about 150,000 clones on record, 85% to 90% of them singletons. The ten largest clonotypes hold roughly 9.7% of the sample.

This chain joins TRBV29-1 to TRBJ1-2, with the D gene not confidently named. This sequence was found in an adult who received the AZD1222 COVID-19 vaccine. The source material was peripheral blood, sampled 28 days after the second AZD1222 dose. In nucleotides, the sequence is TGCAGCGTTGGGGGTCTAGAGGGCTACACCTTC. It specifies CSVGGLEGYTF.